This T cell receptor (beta chain) stems from a study of shared clonotypes between healthy human individuals. The data were produced by immunoSEQ multiplex PCR, yet TCRdb's version contains in-frame clones alone and is incomplete. Among 80,000 to 100,000 clones listed, 60% to 75% were seen once. This CDR3 contains 16 residues. The germline V gene encodes CDR1 SGHNT and CDR2 YYREEE (reference sequence). Trimming took 1 base from V and 5 from J; bases not matched to a gene: 9. The clonotype originates from a man aged 30 to 39 in good health. J is TRBJ2-5 and V is TRBV5-4; 9 bases are shared with TRBD1. The source material was memory CD8+ T cells sorted from blood. Stated subset: CD45RO+ cells pooled with CCR7-negative TemRA cells. DNA for the CDR3: TGTGCCAGCAGCTTGCCAAGACAGGGGGGAGCGGAGACCCAGTACTTC. It encodes CASSLPRQGGAETQYF.